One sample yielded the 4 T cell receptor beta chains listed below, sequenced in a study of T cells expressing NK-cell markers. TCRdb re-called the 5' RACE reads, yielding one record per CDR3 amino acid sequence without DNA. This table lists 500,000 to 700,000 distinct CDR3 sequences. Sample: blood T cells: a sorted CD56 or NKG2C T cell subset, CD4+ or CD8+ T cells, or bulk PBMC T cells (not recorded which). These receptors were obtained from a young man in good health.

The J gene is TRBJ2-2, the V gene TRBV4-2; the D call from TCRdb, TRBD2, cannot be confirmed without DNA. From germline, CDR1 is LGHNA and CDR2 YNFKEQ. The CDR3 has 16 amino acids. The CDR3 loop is CASSQHSGRAPGELFF.

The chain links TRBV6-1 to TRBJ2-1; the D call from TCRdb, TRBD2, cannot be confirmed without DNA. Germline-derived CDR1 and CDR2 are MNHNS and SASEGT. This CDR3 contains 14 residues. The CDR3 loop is CAAHESGSYNEQFF.

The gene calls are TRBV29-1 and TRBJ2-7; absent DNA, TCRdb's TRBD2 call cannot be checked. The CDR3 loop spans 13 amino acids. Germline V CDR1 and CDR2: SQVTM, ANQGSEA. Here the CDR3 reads CSVDGPESYEQYF.

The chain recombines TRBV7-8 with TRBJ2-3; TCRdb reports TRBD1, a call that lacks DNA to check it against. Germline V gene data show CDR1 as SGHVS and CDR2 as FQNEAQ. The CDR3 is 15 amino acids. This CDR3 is CASSPSRDPTKTQYF.